A single sample is the source of the 8 T cell receptor beta chains below, sequenced in a study of response to subunit inactivated influenza vaccine. TCRdb independently ran MiXCR on the RT-PCR reads; one entry per CDR3 protein. The data contain 500,000 to 600,000 distinct CDR3 sequences, approximately 12% of them singletons. The sample in question was PBMCs from blood, obtained on the day of vaccination. The receptors shown here come from a man in his fifties or sixties who received an inactivated influenza vaccine.

V gene TRBV2 combines with J gene TRBJ2-1; 9 bases are a match to TRBD2. The CDR3 runs to 15 residues. Trimming at V came to 6 bases and at J to 0 bases, leaving 3 bases not matched to a gene. Germline V gene sequence: CDR1 SNHLY, CDR2 FYNNEI. CDR3 nucleotides: TGTGCCAGCAGGGGACTAGCAACCTCCTACAATGAGCAGTTCTTC. Encoded protein: CASRGLATSYNEQFF.

As regards this clonotype: A read error is possible here, since a much larger clone lies one base away. The chain combines TRBV12-3 or TRBV12-4 with TRBJ2-3; D is possibly TRBD1 (6 bases). The DNA matches TRBJ1-5 better at its end, which makes the J call doubtful. CDR3 size: 15 residues. The DNA for the CDR3 is TGTGCCAGCAGTATTACAGGGTCCAGCACAGATACGCAGCATTTT. This translates into CASSITGSSTDTQHF.

The chain recombines TRBV6-2 or TRBV6-3 with TRBJ2-7; no reliable D call. Looked up from germline, CDR1 is MNHEY and CDR2 is SVGEGT. This CDR3 spans 14 amino acids. Deletions cut 2 bases from V and 8 bases from J, with 16 bases between. The CDR3 DNA sequence: TGTGCCAGCAGTTACGGTCAGACCTCCTTTCAGCAGTACTTC. It is translated as CASSYGQTSFQQYF.

This clonotype showed up many times. This chain joins TRBV29-1 and TRBJ2-6; unclear D gene. Trimming shortened V by 0 bases and J by 2 bases, and 14 bases separated the two germline ends. Germline V CDR1 and CDR2: SQVTM, ANQGSEA. The CDR3 length is 17 residues. The CDR3 nucleotides read TGCAGCGTTGAAGATCTGGGCAGAGGAGCTGGGGCCAACGTCCTGACTTTC. Translating it yields CSVEDLGRGAGANVLTF. Variable domain in full (rest from reference TRBV29-1 and TRBJ2-6): SAVISQKPSRDICQRGTSLTIQCQVDSQVTMMFWYRQQPGQSLTLIATANQGSEATYESGFVIDKFPISRPNLTFSTLTVSNMSPEDSSIYLCSVEDLGRGAGANVLTFGAGSRLTVL.

The gene calls are TRBV5-1 and TRBJ1-1; tentative D call: TRBD1 (6 bases). The V gene lost 2 bases and the J gene lost 4 bases, with 15 bases spanning the gap. The CDR3 has 15 amino acids. The V gene's germline CDR1 is SGHRS and CDR2 YFSETQ. CDR3 sequence reads: CASSLGAGTFTEAFF. In nucleotides, the CDR3 is TGCGCCAGCAGCTTAGGAGCAGGGACATTCACTGAAGCTTTCTTT.

The chain links TRBV14 to TRBJ2-3; D may be TRBD1 (6 bases). The CDR3 runs 17 residues. V lost 5 bases, J lost 2 bases, and 20 bases lay in between. Germline CDR1 and CDR2: SGHDN and FVKESK. CDR3 in DNA: TGTGCCAGCAGCACACCCTCCGGGACACTCTTCACAGATACGCAGTATTTT. It translates to CASSTPSGTLFTDTQYF.

CDR3 loop: CAISGDNSYNEQFF. CDR3 DNA sequence: TGTGCCATCAGTGGGGACAACTCCTACAATGAGCAGTTCTTC. The rearrangement links TRBV10-3 to TRBJ2-1; D is perhaps TRBD1 (6 bases). The CDR3 is made up of 14 amino acids. Germline lookup yields CDR1 ENHRY and CDR2 SYGVKD. Trimming took off 4 bases at V and 0 bases at J, with 7 bases between the two ends.

In this sample, this clonotype turned up many times. The CDR3 loop is CASSSRDRGEQYF. The CDR3 DNA reads as TGCGCCAGCAGCTCACGGGACAGGGGAGAGCAGTACTTC. The chain joins TRBV5-1 to TRBJ2-7, with 10 bases aligning to TRBD1. This CDR3 has 13 residues. Germline trimming cut 3 bases from V and 7 bases from J; bases unmatched to any gene: 4. In germline, CDR1 is SGHRS, CDR2 YFSETQ.